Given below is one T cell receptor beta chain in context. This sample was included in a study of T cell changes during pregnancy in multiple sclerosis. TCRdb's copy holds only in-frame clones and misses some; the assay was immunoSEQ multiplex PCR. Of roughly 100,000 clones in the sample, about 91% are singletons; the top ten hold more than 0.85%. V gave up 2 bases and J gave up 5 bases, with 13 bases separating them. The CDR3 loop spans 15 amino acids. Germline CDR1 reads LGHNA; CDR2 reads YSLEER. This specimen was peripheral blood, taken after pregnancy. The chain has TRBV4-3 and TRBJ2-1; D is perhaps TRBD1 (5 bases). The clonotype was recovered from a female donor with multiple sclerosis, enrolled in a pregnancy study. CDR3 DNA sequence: TGCGCCAGCAGCCAACAGGGTTTTCTTAACAATGAGCAGTTCTTC. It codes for CASSQQGFLNNEQFF.